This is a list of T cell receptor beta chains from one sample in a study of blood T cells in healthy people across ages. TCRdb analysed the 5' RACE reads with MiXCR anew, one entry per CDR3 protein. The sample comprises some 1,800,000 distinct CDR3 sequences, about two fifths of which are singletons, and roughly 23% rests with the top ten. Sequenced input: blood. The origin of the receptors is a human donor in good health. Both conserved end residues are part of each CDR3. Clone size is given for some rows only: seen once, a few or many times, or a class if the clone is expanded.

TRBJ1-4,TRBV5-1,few,CASSLASRGNEKLFF
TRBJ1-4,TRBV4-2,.,CASSQAPGTYNEKLFF
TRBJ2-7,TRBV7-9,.,CASGADTTYEQYF
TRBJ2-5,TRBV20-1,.,CSADRRPVVTQYF
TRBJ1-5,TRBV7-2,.,CASSLSFFDQPQHF
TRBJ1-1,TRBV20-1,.,CSARVPSAEAFF
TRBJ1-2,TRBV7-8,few,CASSLRPGAYGYTF
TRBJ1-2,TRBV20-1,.,CSARPLTEGYNQGYTF
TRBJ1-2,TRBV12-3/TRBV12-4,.,CASTEGRTGYTF
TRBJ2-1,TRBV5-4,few,CASSDPGHVNGQFF
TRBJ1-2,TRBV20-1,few,CSARGPPQGLGGYTF
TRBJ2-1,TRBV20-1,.,CSARDQGQQFF
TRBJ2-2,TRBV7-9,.,CASSLSRVNTGELFF
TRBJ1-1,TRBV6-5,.,CASYRVDTEAFF
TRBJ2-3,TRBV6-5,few,CASSYYGTSGGLTDTQYF
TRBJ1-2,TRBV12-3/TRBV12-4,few,CASSPLGKGDYGYTF
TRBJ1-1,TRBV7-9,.,CASSPPGRGDTEAFF
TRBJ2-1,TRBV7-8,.,CASSERVAGAQFF
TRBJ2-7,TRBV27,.,CASMRSQAYEQYF
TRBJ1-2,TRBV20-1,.,CSARAQTTDCGYTF
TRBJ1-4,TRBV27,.,CASSSGTVAREKLFF
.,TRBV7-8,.,CASSTAGVPKGETQYF
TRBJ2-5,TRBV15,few,CATSVRTGVETQYF
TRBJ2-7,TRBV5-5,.,CASMEDPSRGEQYF
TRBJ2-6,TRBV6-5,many,CASSYSTGANVLTF
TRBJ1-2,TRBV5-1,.,CASSLEGANGYTF
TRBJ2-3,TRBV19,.,CASSLTTGHTDTQYF
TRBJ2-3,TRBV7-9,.,CARSSGSWGRTDTQYF
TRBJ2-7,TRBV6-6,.,CATRKIQASSYEQYF
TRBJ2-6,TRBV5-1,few,CASSSTAAPSSGANVLTF
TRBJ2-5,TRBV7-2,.,CASSSNKETQYF
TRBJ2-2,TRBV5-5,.,CASSPTSGGYITGELFF
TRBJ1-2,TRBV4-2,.,CASSHISGQGAYGYTF
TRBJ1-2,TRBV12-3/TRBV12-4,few,CASSLQGGVGGYTF
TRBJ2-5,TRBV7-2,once,CASSLALYQETQYF
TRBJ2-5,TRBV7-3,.,CASSSQFGAQETQYF
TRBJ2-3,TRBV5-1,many,CASSWGGSTDTQYF
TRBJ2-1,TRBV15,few,CATSRVPGESKNEQFF
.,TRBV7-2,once,CASSFQERTQYF
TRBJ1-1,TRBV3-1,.,CASSQVSGPPEAFF